A selection of T cell receptor beta chains follows, all from one sample in a study of CD8 T cells in Susac syndrome. TCRdb ran MiXCR on the immunoSEQ multiplex PCR reads and lists one entry per CDR3 protein. The data show 200,000 to 300,000 distinct CDR3 sequences, just under 95% seen once. What was sequenced was CD4+ T cells from PBMCs. These receptors were obtained from a human donor with multiple sclerosis. CDR3s include the opening cysteine and the closing phenylalanine or tryptophan. Each record gives: J gene, D gene, clone size, V gene, CDR3 DNA, CDR3 protein. D genes are given only for firm matches. Expanded clones get a size class; other rows say once, few or many, or leave the size out.

TRBJ2-3	TRBD2	.	TRBV9	TGTGCCAGCAGCCCTCGGACTAGCGGGAGTCGAACAGATACGCAGTATTTT	CASSPRTSGSRTDTQYF
TRBJ1-2	TRBD1	.	TRBV10-3	TGTGCCATCAGTGTGGGACAGGAGTACGATGGCTACACCTTC	CAISVGQEYDGYTF
TRBJ1-1	TRBD1	once	TRBV18	TGTGCCAGCTCACCACCATTCGCTACAGGGGTCACTGAAGCTTTCTTT	CASSPPFATGVTEAFF
TRBJ2-3	.	.	TRBV20-1	TGCAGTGCCTCAATGCCCGGGAGTACAGATACGCAGTATTTT	CSASMPGSTDTQYF
TRBJ2-5	.	.	TRBV28	TGTGCCAGCAGTTCGGGGCCGGAGACCCAGTACTTC	CASSSGPETQYF
TRBJ2-5	.	.	TRBV6-1	TGTGCCAGCAGTGAGGCAAGGCCCTTTCAAGAGACCCAGTACTTC	CASSEARPFQETQYF
TRBJ2-5	.	.	TRBV9	TGTGCCAGCAGCCCTGAGGCAGGTCTCCAAGAGACCCAGTACTTC	CASSPEAGLQETQYF
TRBJ2-3	.	.	TRBV12-3/TRBV12-4	TGTGCCAGCACTCCCGCGGGAGATACGCAGTATTTT	CASTPAGDTQYF
TRBJ1-2	.	.	TRBV10-3	TGTGCCATCAGTGAGTCGGGGTTACATGGCTACACCTTC	CAISESGLHGYTF
TRBJ1-1	.	.	TRBV19	TGTGCCAGTACCCCCGGGTTGGGGAAAGCTGAAGCTTTCTTT	CASTPGLGKAEAFF
TRBJ2-5	TRBD1	.	TRBV5-1	TGCGCCAGCAGCTCCGGACAGGGCAAGACCCAGTACTTC	CASSSGQGKTQYF
TRBJ1-1	.	once	TRBV7-9	TGTGCCAGCAGCTTATTCGGGGACACTGAAGCTTTCTTT	CASSLFGDTEAFF
TRBJ2-1	.	.	TRBV30	TGTGCCTGGAGTGTCGGGTTTTCCAATGAGCAGTTCTTC	CAWSVGFSNEQFF
TRBJ1-4	.	.	TRBV7-9	TGTGCCAGCAGGCGGGCGGGGGGCGCCCGGGAAAAACTGTTTTTT	CASRRAGGAREKLFF
TRBJ1-5	.	.	TRBV6-6	TGTGCCAGCAGGGCAGAAGCTGATAATCAGCCCCAGCATTTT	CASRAEADNQPQHF
TRBJ2-5	.	.	TRBV28	TGTGCCAGCAGCCCACATTCGGGGGGCCGAGAGACCCAGTACTTC	CASSPHSGGRETQYF
TRBJ1-6	.	.	TRBV28	TGTGCCAGCAGTTTATTTGCCGGGGGGGCTTCTTCACCCCTCCACTTT	CASSLFAGGASSPLHF
TRBJ1-6	TRBD1	.	TRBV30	TGTGCCTGGATCGGGACAGGGCAATCACCCCTCCACTTT	CAWIGTGQSPLHF
TRBJ2-1	.	.	TRBV2	TGTGCCATCCTAACAGGCAATGAGCAGTTCTTC	CAILTGNEQFF
TRBJ1-1	.	.	TRBV12-3/TRBV12-4	TGTGCCAGCAGTTTTGGGGTACGAGCTGAAGCTTTCTTT	CASSFGVRAEAFF
TRBJ1-1	.	few	TRBV5-1	TGCGCCAGCAGCTGGGAGCGACGGAACACTGAAGCTTTCTTT	CASSWERRNTEAFF
TRBJ1-6	.	.	TRBV6-5	TGTGCCAGCAGTTGGTCGTCCAGTGATTATAATTCACCCCTCCACTTT	CASSWSSSDYNSPLHF
TRBJ2-3	.	.	TRBV6-1	TGTGCCAGCATGCGGGACGCAGCCTTTCGGGCAGATACGCAGTATTTT	CASMRDAAFRADTQYF
TRBJ1-1	.	.	TRBV10-3	TGTGCCATCAGTGAGGACAGTGACACTGAAGCTTTCTTT	CAISEDSDTEAFF
TRBJ2-1	.	.	TRBV11-2	TGTGCCAGCAGCTCCCTTTCCAATGAGCAGTTCTTC	CASSSLSNEQFF
TRBJ2-2	.	.	TRBV13	TGTGCCAGCAGCTTAGGGTCAAGGGACGGGGAGCTGTTTTTT	CASSLGSRDGELFF
TRBJ2-2	TRBD2	.	TRBV24-1	TGTGCCACCAGTGATCATTTCACAGGACTAGCGGGAGTATCGGAGCTGTTTTTT	CATSDHFTGLAGVSELFF
TRBJ1-1	.	.	TRBV29-1	TGCAGCGGGGGGGGTACTGAAGCTTTCTTT	CSGGGTEAFF
TRBJ2-1	.	few	TRBV6-6	TGTGCCAGCAGTTACTCTGAATGGGGCAATGAGCAGTTCTTC	CASSYSEWGNEQFF
TRBJ1-2	.	.	TRBV30	TGTGCCTGGAGTGCTGTGGGGAGCTACACCTTC	CAWSAVGSYTF
TRBJ1-5	.	.	TRBV30	TGTGCCTGGAGTGTTGAGTCAGGGAATCAGCCCCAGCATTTT	CAWSVESGNQPQHF
TRBJ1-1	.	.	TRBV20-1	TGCAGTGCTAAACCCCCAAGGGGCACTGAAGCTTTCTTT	CSAKPPRGTEAFF
TRBJ1-1	TRBD1	.	TRBV12-3/TRBV12-4	TGTGCCAGCAGTTCCCAGGGACAGCCCCACGGTGAGGCTTTCTTT	CASSSQGQPHGEAFF
TRBJ1-2	.	once	TRBV30	TGTGCCTGGAAGACCAGACAAGGGAGGCGGTATGGCTACACCTTC	CAWKTRQGRRYGYTF
TRBJ2-5	.	.	TRBV19	TGTGCCAGTAGTATAAGTGGCGAGACCCAGTACTTC	CASSISGETQYF
TRBJ2-1	TRBD2	.	TRBV19	TGTGCCAGTAGTTTGGCGGGAGAGGGTGAGCAGTTCTTC	CASSLAGEGEQFF
TRBJ2-1	TRBD2	.	TRBV6-5	TGTGCCAGCAGTGTGAGCGGGAGAACCTACAATGAGCAGTTCTTC	CASSVSGRTYNEQFF
TRBJ2-7	.	.	TRBV7-8	TGTGCCAGCAGCCGATGGACTGACTCCTACGAGCAGTACTTC	CASSRWTDSYEQYF
TRBJ2-5	.	.	TRBV5-4	TGTGCCAGCAGCTTGGAGTCGGGGACGGAGACCCAGTACTTC	CASSLESGTETQYF
TRBJ2-2	TRBD2	.	TRBV5-4	TGTGCCAGCAGCTTGGGACTAGCGGGTTACACCGGGGAGCTGTTTTTT	CASSLGLAGYTGELFF